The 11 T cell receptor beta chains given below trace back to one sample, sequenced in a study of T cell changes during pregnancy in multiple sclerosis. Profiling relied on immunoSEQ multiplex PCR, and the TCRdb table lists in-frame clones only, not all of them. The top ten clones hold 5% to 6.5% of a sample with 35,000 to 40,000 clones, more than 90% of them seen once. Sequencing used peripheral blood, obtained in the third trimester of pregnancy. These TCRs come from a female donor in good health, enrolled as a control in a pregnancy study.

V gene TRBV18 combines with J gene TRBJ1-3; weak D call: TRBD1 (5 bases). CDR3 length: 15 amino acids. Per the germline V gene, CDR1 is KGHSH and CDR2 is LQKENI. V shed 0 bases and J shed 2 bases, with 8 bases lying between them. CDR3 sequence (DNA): TGTGCCAGCTCACCACCGACGGGGGCTGGAAACACCATATATTTT. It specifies CASSPPTGAGNTIYF.

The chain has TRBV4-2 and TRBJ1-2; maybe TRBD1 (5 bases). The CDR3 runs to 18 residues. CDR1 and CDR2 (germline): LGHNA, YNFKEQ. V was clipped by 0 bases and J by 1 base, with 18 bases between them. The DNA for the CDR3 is TGTGCCAGCAGCCAAGATTTACGGGGGTTTACCGATAACTATGGCTACACCTTC. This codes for CASSQDLRGFTDNYGYTF.

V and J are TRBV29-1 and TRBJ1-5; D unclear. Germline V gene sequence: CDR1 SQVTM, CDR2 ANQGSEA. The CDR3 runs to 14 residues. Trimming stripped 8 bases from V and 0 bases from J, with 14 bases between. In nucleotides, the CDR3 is TGCAGCTTCTCCGGTGACAATAGCAATCAGCCCCAGCATTTT. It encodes CSFSGDNSNQPQHF.

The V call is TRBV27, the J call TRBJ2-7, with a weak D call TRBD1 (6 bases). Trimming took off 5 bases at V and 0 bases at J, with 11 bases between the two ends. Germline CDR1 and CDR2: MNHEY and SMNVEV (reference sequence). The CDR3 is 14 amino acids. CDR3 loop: CASSPRTDSYEQYF. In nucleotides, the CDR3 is TGTGCCAGCAGTCCCAGGACAGACTCCTACGAGCAGTACTTC.

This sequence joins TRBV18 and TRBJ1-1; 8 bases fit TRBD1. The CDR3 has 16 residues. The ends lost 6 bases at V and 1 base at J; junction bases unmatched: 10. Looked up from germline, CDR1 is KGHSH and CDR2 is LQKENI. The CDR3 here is CASSPDRGWRNTEAFF. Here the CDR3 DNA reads TGTGCCAGCTCCCCAGACAGGGGATGGAGGAACACTGAAGCTTTCTTT.

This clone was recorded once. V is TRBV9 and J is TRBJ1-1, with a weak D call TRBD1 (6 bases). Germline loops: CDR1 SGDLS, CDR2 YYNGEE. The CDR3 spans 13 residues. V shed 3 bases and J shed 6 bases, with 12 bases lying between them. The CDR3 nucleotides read TGTGCCAGCAGCGCCGGCGGGGGCTCTGAAGCTTTCTTT. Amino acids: CASSAGGGSEAFF.

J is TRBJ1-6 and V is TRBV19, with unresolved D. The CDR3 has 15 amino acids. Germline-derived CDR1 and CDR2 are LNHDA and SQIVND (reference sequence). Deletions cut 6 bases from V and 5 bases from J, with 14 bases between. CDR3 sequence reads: CASSNSRSDNSPLHF. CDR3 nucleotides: TGTGCCAGTAGCAATTCCAGGTCCGATAATTCACCCCTCCACTTT.

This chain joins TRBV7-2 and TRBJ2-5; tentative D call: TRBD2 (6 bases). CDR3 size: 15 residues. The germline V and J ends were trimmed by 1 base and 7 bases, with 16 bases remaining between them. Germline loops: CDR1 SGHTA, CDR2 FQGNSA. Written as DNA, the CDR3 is TGTGCCAGCAGCTTAGTGCAGGGAGGTGTGGGGACCCAGTACTTC. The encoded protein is CASSLVQGGVGTQYF.

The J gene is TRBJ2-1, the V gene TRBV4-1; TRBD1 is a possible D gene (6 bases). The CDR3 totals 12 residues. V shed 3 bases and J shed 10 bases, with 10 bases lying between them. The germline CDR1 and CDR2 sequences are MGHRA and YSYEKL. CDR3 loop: CASSQGAGEQFF. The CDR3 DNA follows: TGCGCCAGCAGCCAGGGGGCCGGGGAGCAGTTCTTC.

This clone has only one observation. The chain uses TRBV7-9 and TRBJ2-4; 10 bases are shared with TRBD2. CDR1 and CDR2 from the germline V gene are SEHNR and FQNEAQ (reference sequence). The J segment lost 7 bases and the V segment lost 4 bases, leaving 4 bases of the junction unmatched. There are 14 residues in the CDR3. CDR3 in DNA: TGTGCCAGCAGCTCAGCGGGAGGGGAGAACATTCAGTACTTC. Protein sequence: CASSSAGGENIQYF.

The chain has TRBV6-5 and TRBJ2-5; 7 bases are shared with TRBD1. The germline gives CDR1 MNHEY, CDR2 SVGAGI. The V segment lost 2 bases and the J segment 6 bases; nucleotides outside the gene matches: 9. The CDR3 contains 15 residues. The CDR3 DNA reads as TGTGCCAGCAGTTACGGCGACAGGGCGGTACAGACCCAGTACTTC. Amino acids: CASSYGDRAVQTQYF.